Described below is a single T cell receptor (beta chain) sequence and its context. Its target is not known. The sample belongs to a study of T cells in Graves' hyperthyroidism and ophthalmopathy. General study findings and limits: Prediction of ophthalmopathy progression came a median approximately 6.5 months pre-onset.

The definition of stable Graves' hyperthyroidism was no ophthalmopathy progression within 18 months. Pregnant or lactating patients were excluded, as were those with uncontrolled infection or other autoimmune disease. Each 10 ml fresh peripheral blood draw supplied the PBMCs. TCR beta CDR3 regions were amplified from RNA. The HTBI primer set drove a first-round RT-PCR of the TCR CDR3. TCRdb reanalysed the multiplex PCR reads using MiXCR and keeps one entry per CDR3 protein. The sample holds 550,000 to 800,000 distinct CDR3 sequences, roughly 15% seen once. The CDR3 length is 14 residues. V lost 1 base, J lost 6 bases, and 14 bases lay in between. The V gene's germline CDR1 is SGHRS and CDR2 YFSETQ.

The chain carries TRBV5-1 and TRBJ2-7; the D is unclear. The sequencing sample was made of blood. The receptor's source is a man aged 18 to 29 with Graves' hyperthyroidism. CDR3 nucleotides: TGCGCCAGCAGCTTGACCAGTCACTCCCGCGAGCAGTACTTC. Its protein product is CASSLTSHSREQYF.